These 5 T cell receptor beta chains originate from one sample sequenced in a study of monozygotic twins with inflammatory bowel disease. From the 5' RACE reads, TCRdb lists one entry per CDR3 protein and no DNA. This sample contains hundreds of thousands of distinct CDR3 sequences. Sequencing input: blood. Receptors were obtained from a human donor with ulcerative colitis or Crohn's disease, or a healthy co-twin of an affected twin (not recorded which).

The chain combines TRBV20-1 with TRBJ2-1; absent DNA, TCRdb's TRBD1 call cannot be checked. The CDR3 is 15 residues long. Per the germline V gene, CDR1 is DFQATT and CDR2 is SNEGSKA (reference sequence). The CDR3 sequence: CSARRGQGAFNEQFF.

V and J are TRBV5-1 and TRBJ2-7; there is no DNA to check the TCRdb D call of TRBD1. The CDR3 runs to 16 residues. Germline V lookup: CDR1 SGHRS, CDR2 YFSETQ. CDR3 residues: CASSPGAGQGVYEQYF.

This rearrangement joins TRBV12-3 or TRBV12-4 to TRBJ2-3. The CDR3 loop spans 14 amino acids. The CDR3: CASSLALNADTQYF.

The V and J genes are TRBV7-6 and TRBJ2-2. Germline lookup yields CDR1 SGHVS and CDR2 FNYEAQ. The CDR3 runs 15 residues. CDR3 loop: CASSLTRILTGELFF.

V and J are TRBV2 and TRBJ2-3. Germline V lookup: CDR1 SNHLY, CDR2 FYNNEI. The CDR3 covers 14 residues. The CDR3 sequence is CASSGQFFADTQYF.